The sequence of this T cell receptor beta chain was determined in a study of T cell responses to AZD1222 COVID-19 vaccine. Assay used: immunoSEQ multiplex PCR; TCRdb lists only in-frame clones, some missing. The sample records about 78,000 clones, around four fifths being singletons. Regarding the study as a whole: Donor demographics were predominantly white British with a female majority; clonal diversity may be underestimated. Sampled repertoires all dated from after the peak T cell response. Only six or seven AZD1222 recipients tested seropositive at baseline. At 160-218 and 743-854, vaccine-associated CD4 TCRs were dominant, and they spanned spike.

As concerns this clone: The antigen remains undetermined.

This receptor was identified in an adult in good health. Sequenced material: peripheral blood, taken on day 0 of AZD1222 vaccination.

This chain's CDR3 is CASSHGTGDITDTQYF. The CDR3 DNA sequence: TGTGCCAGCAGCCACGGGACAGGGGACATCACAGATACGCAGTATTTT. The J gene is TRBJ2-3, the V gene TRBV3-1 (or the pseudogene TRBV3-2); 10 bases line up with TRBD1. Trimming took 3 bases from V and 2 from J; bases not matched to a gene: 5. Germline CDR1 is LGHDT and CDR2 is YNNKEL (reference sequence). The CDR3 is made up of 16 amino acids.